The clone carrying this TCR beta chain counts as medium-sized (0.01 to 0.1%). The antigen is undetermined. This sample is drawn from a study of metastatic and nonmetastatic thyroid tumors. Study information: Malignant thyroid and benign thyroid patients provided blood and tumor or nodule tissue whose repertoires were compared. Regarding the study as a whole: Malignant thyroid tumors reportedly exceeded benign nodules significantly in TCR beta diversity, with the difference appearing in blood and tumor.

The CDR3 covers 12 residues. Trimming cost V 7 bases and J 5 bases, with 8 bases left between them. CDR1 is LNHDA and CDR2 is SQIVND in the germline V gene (reference sequence). No treatment of any kind had been given to any patient before thyroid surgery. Through MiXCR, TCRdb re-clonotyped the PCR reads. The sample records 8,500 to 13,000 clones, 25% to 35% being singletons. The chain has TRBV19 and TRBJ2-2; D not certain. The receptor was isolated from a male donor with papillary thyroid cancer or a benign thyroid nodule (not recorded which). Some clones in this sample may be carry-over from other donors' samples. Sequenced input: tumor tissue. The CDR3 reads CASTRVTGELFF. The CDR3 nucleotides read TGTGCCAGTACAAGGGTAACCGGGGAGCTGTTTTTT.